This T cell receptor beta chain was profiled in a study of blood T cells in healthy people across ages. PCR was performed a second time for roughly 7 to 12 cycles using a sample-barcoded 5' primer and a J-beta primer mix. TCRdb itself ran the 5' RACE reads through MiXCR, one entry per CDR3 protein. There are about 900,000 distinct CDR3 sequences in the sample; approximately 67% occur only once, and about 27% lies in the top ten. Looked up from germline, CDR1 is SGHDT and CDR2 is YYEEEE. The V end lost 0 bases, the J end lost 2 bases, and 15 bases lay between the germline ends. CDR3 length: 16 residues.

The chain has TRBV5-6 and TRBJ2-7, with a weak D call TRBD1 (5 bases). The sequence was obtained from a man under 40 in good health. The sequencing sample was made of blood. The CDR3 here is CASSLEAGMATYEQYF. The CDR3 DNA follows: TGTGCCAGCAGCTTGGAGGCAGGGATGGCCACCTACGAGCAGTACTTC.